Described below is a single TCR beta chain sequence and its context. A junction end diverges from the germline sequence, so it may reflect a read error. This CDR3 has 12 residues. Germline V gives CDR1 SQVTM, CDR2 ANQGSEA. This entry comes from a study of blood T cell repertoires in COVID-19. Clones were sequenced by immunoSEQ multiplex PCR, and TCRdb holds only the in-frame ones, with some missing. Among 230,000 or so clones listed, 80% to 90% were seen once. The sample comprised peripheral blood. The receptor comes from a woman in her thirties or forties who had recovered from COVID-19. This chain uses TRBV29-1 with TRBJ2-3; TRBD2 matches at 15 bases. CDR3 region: CSVGTSGRAPDF. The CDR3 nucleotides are TGCAGCGTTGGGACTAGCGGGAGGGCTCCGGATTTT.